Each of the 4 T cell receptor beta chains below was sequenced from the same sample in a study of metastatic and nonmetastatic thyroid tumors. Until they underwent thyroid surgery, no patient had received any treatment. TCRdb re-clonotyped the PCR reads through MiXCR. Of 15,000 to 20,000 clones listed, about 34% were seen once; the top ten hold less than 12%. The sequencing input was tumor tissue. The source is a male donor with papillary thyroid cancer or a benign thyroid nodule (not recorded which). Some clones in this sample may be carry-over from other donors' samples.

DNA of the CDR3: TGTGCCAGCAGTTTAACCTCTGGGGGGAACTATGGCTACACCTTC. Its protein is CASSLTSGGNYGYTF. V is TRBV27 and J is TRBJ1-2; maybe TRBD1 (5 bases). Germline V CDR1 and CDR2: MNHEY, SMNVEV (reference sequence). This CDR3 is built from 15 residues. Trimming removed 2 bases at V and 2 bases at J, with 12 bases between.

In DNA, the CDR3 is TGTGCCAGCAGCCTGGACTGGAGTTACAATGAGCAGTTCTTC. Translation gives CASSLDWSYNEQFF. The chain employs TRBV6-1 and TRBJ2-1, with D tentatively TRBD2 (5 bases). Germline V gene lookup returns CDR1 MNHNS and CDR2 SASEGT. This CDR3 comprises 14 residues. Trimming pared 6 bases from V and 4 bases from J, leaving 13 bases between.

With regard to this clone: Because the CDR3 is missing its conserved closing phenylalanine or tryptophan, this is likely a read error. The rearrangement joins TRBV14 to TRBJ1-2, with D perhaps TRBD1 (5 bases). The germline V gene encodes CDR1 SGHDN and CDR2 FVKESK. There are 14 residues in the CDR3. Trimming removed 1 base at V and 4 bases at J, with 10 bases between. CDR3 in amino acids: CASSQAGTVYGYTL. The CDR3 coding sequence is TGTGCCAGCAGCCAAGCAGGGACTGTCTATGGCTACACCCTC.

The V and J genes are TRBV11-3 and TRBJ2-5, with 11 bases matching TRBD2. Trimming removed 1 base from V and 5 bases from J; junction bases left unmatched: 9. This CDR3 is built from 17 residues. In germline, CDR1 is SGHNT, CDR2 YENEEA. The CDR3 loop reads CASSLGNSGRALETQYF. The CDR3 DNA reads TGTGCCAGCAGCTTAGGAAATAGCGGGAGGGCCCTCGAGACCCAGTACTTC.